This T cell receptor (beta chain) emerged from a study of CD8 T cells in Susac syndrome. This CDR3 region has 15 residues. Trimming left V 4 bases short and J 8 bases short, with 20 bases between. CDR1 is LGHNA and CDR2 is YNFKEQ in the germline V gene. It was with random hexamers that about 0.45 to 1 ug RNA was reverse transcribed. TCRdb processed the immunoSEQ multiplex PCR reads anew with MiXCR; each CDR3 protein has one entry. Altogether 170,000 or so distinct CDR3 sequences are present, approximately 95% being singletons, with the ten largest covering around 0.12%. V is TRBV4-2 and J is TRBJ1-2, with D perhaps TRBD1 (6 bases). Sample: CD4+ T cells from PBMCs. This receptor was taken from a human donor with Susac syndrome. Here the CDR3 reads CASSLIRDNYVGYTF. The CDR3 DNA follows: TGTGCCAGCAGCCTAATCCGGGACAACTATGTCGGCTACACCTTC.